These 13 T cell receptor beta chains were sequenced from one sample in a study of T cells after yellow fever vaccination. A single record per CDR3 protein comes from TCRdb applying MiXCR to the 5' RACE reads. The sample has around 200,000 distinct CDR3 sequences; around 10% are singletons. The sequencing used CD8+ T cells sorted from PBMCs, collected 15 days after the yellow fever booster vaccination. All receptors derive from a man in his late teens or twenties who received the YFV17D yellow fever vaccine.

The chain combines TRBV19 with TRBJ2-1, with D possibly TRBD2 on 6 matching bases. The germline gives CDR1 LNHDA, CDR2 SQIVND (reference sequence). Trimming took 5 bases from V and 7 from J, leaving 18 bases between them. This CDR3 spans 15 amino acids. CDR3 sequence (DNA): TGTGCCAGTAGTGTTACCGGGACTTCGTTGAATGAGCAGTTCTTC. Translating it yields CASSVTGTSLNEQFF. Full variable domain (outside the CDR3, taken from reference TRBV19 and TRBJ2-1): DGGITQSPKYLFRKEGQNVTLSCEQNLNHDAMYWYRQDPGQGLRLIYYSQIVNDFQKGDIAEGYSVSREKKESFPLTVTSAQKNPTAFYLCASSVTGTSLNEQFFGPGTRLTVL.

CDR3 in DNA: TGTGCCAGCAGCCCACAGGGGGATGGAGAGCAGTTCTTC. Protein sequence: CASSPQGDGEQFF. This chain joins TRBV7-9 and TRBJ2-1; 8 bases fit TRBD1. Germline V gene lookup returns CDR1 SEHNR and CDR2 FQNEAQ (reference sequence). V gave up 5 bases and J gave up 10 bases; unmatched junction bases: 7. CDR3 length: 13 amino acids.

The sample holds many counts of this clonotype. This chain uses TRBV10-3 with TRBJ1-1; 12 bases align to TRBD1. V lost 6 bases, J lost 4 bases, and 6 bases stayed unmatched. Looked up from germline, CDR1 is ENHRY and CDR2 is SYGVKD. The CDR3 has 15 amino acids. CDR3 nucleotide sequence: TGTGCCATCAGGGCTTCGGGACAGGGGGCCACTGAAGCTTTCTTT. Translating gives CAIRASGQGATEAFF.

At least ten counts were recorded for this clonotype. The chain recombines TRBV4-3 with TRBJ2-5; possibly TRBD1 for D (5 bases). The V end lost 1 base, the J end lost 5 bases, and 20 bases lay between the germline ends. CDR1 is LGHNA and CDR2 is YSLEER in the germline V gene. This CDR3 region has 17 residues. CDR3 bases: TGCGCCAGCAGCCAAGGGTATGGTTTCGGACAAGGCGAGACCCAGTACTTC. It yields the protein CASSQGYGFGQGETQYF.

V gene TRBV11-2 combines with J gene TRBJ2-7; 12 bases line up with TRBD2. This CDR3 has 17 residues. V lost 2 bases to trimming and J lost 5 bases; unmatched junction nucleotides: 10. Germline V gene data show CDR1 as SGHAT and CDR2 as FQNNGV. The CDR3 region is CASSLLAGGPIVDEQYF. Written as DNA, the CDR3 is TGTGCCAGCAGCTTACTAGCGGGGGGGCCAATCGTCGACGAGCAGTACTTC.

This clonotype has only a few counts. The V and J genes are TRBV18 and TRBJ2-5; D is perhaps TRBD2 (6 bases). The V gene's germline CDR1 is KGHSH and CDR2 LQKENI. This CDR3 region has 14 residues. The germline V and J ends were trimmed by 2 bases and 0 bases, with 7 bases remaining between them. The DNA of the CDR3 is TGTGCCAGCTCACCAGCGGGGAACCAAGAGACCCAGTACTTC. Amino acid sequence: CASSPAGNQETQYF.

This clonotype has a count of ten or more. The chain has TRBV7-9 and TRBJ1-5; the D gene is possibly TRBD1 (5 bases). CDR1 is SEHNR and CDR2 is FQNEAQ in the germline V gene (reference sequence). The germline V and J ends were trimmed by 7 bases and 8 bases, with 12 bases remaining between them. CDR3 size: 12 residues. Here the CDR3 reads CASNRGSEPQHF. The CDR3 coding sequence is TGTGCCAGCAACCGGGGGTCTGAGCCCCAGCATTTT.

The CDR3 loop reads CASSLGAGQLNEQYF. The CDR3 DNA reads TGTGCCAGCAGCTTAGGAGCAGGGCAGCTCAACGAGCAGTACTTC. The gene calls are TRBV7-6 and TRBJ2-7; the D gene is possibly TRBD1 (5 bases). The V end lost 1 base, the J end lost 5 bases, and 15 bases lay between the germline ends. From germline, CDR1 is SGHVS and CDR2 FNYEAQ. This CDR3 is built from 15 residues.

V is TRBV29-1 and J is TRBJ1-1; possible D gene TRBD1, 6 bases. This CDR3 is built from 12 residues. Germline-derived CDR1 and CDR2 are SQVTM and ANQGSEA. V lost 5 bases and J 1 base, leaving 8 bases between the germline ends. The CDR3 nucleotides read TGCAGCGTTAAGACAGGGAACACTGAAGCTTTCTTT. This codes for CSVKTGNTEAFF.

This clonotype was seen a handful of times. The genes are TRBV7-2 and TRBJ2-7, with D unresolved. The CDR3 contains 12 residues. V was pared by 5 bases and J by 5 bases, with 10 bases between. In germline, CDR1 is SGHTA, CDR2 FQGNSA. The CDR3 DNA sequence: TGTGCCAGCAGCCTCTCCCGGGACGAGCAGTACGTC. Translated: CASSLSRDEQYV.

The rearrangement joins TRBV15 to TRBJ1-6; the D is unclear. CDR3 length equals 12 residues. Germline CDR1 and CDR2: LNHNV and YYDKDF (reference sequence). V gave up 1 base and J gave up 10 bases, with 5 bases separating them. DNA of the CDR3: TGTGCCACCAGCAGAGGGAACTCACCCCTCCACTTT. It codes for CATSRGNSPLHF.

This clonotype has a count of ten or more. The rearrangement uses TRBV10-2 and TRBJ2-5, with 9 bases identical to TRBD2. Trimming took 2 bases from V and 5 from J; bases not matched to a gene: 6. The CDR3 consists of 15 residues. Germline-derived CDR1 and CDR2 are WSHSY and SAAADI. The CDR3 coding sequence is TGCGCCAGCAGTGAGGTAGCGGGGGCTGGCGAGACCCAGTACTTC. Translating it yields CASSEVAGAGETQYF.

This clonotype was observed a handful of times. The chain carries TRBV3-1 and TRBJ1-5; D ambiguous. CDR1 and CDR2 (germline): LGHDT, YNNKEL (reference sequence). Trimming took off 3 bases at V and 3 bases at J, with 12 bases between the two ends. CDR3 length: 15 residues. The DNA of the CDR3 is TGTGCCAGCAGCCAGGACGGGTCCGACAATCAGCCCCAGCATTTT. Its translation is CASSQDGSDNQPQHF.